The 31 T cell receptor beta chains in this list originate from one sample, sequenced in a study of regulatory dendritic cells for organ transplantation. The data were produced by immunoSEQ multiplex PCR, yet TCRdb's version contains in-frame clones alone and is incomplete. The sample records under 35,000 clones, roughly 85% being singletons. Input material: naive CD8+ T cells from blood. Specified subset: CD45RA+ naive T cells. These receptor sequences come from a human donor in good health.

The CDR3 protein is CASSLGQRNEKLFF. The CDR3 bases are TGTGCCAGCAGCTTGGGGCAGCGTAATGAAAAACTGTTTTTT. This rearrangement joins TRBV5-8 to TRBJ1-4, with D hard to call. The CDR3 is 14 amino acids. Germline values: CDR1 SGHTS, CDR2 YDEGEE. With 0 bases removed from V and 4 bases from J, the gap between germline ends came to 7 bases.

As DNA, the CDR3 is TGTGCCAGCAGCCCCTTGGGCGGGAGCTCCTACGAGCAGTACTTC. Translating gives CASSPLGGSSYEQYF. The chain joins TRBV9 to TRBJ2-7, with TRBD2 identical over 7 bases. The CDR3 is 15 amino acids. Germline-derived CDR1 and CDR2 are SGDLS and YYNGEE. V lost 4 bases and J lost 0; bases outside the gene matches: 7.

The chain carries TRBV19 and TRBJ2-3, with a weak D call TRBD1 (6 bases). The ends were cut back, 3 bases at V and 2 bases at J, with 12 bases in the middle. From germline, CDR1 is LNHDA and CDR2 SQIVND (reference sequence). CDR3 length equals 15 residues. This CDR3 reads CASSMGRGNTDTQYF. The CDR3 DNA reads TGTGCCAGTAGTATGGGCAGGGGTAACACAGATACGCAGTATTTT.

This clone was observed a single time. The chain couples TRBV5-6 to TRBJ2-7; 7 nucleotides agree with TRBD1. This CDR3 contains 14 residues. J gave up 2 bases and V 0 bases, and 2 bases lay outside the gene matches. In germline, CDR1 is SGHDT, CDR2 YYEEEE. CDR3 sequence reads: CASSLGGGPYEQYF. CDR3 nucleotides: TGTGCCAGCAGCTTGGGAGGGGGCCCCTACGAGCAGTACTTC.

This sequence joins TRBV11-3 and TRBJ2-7, with D perhaps TRBD1 (5 bases). V was cut by 4 bases and J by 0 bases, with 10 bases left in between. The CDR3 length is 14 residues. From germline, CDR1 is SGHNT and CDR2 YENEEA. The CDR3 loop is CASSSDMLSYEQYF. In DNA form, the CDR3 reads TGTGCCAGCAGCTCGGACATGCTCTCCTACGAGCAGTACTTC.

The chain combines TRBV4-3 with TRBJ1-1, with unresolved D. The V gene lost 0 bases and the J gene lost 5 bases, with 10 bases spanning the gap. Germline loops: CDR1 LGHNA, CDR2 YSLEER. CDR3 length: 14 amino acids. CDR3 nucleotides: TGCGCCAGCAGCCAAGACCGGTCGGGGACTGAAGCTTTCTTT. Translation: CASSQDRSGTEAFF.

The rearrangement links TRBV7-6 to TRBJ2-7; D uncertain. Germline loops: CDR1 SGHVS, CDR2 FNYEAQ. V was trimmed by 0 bases and J by 3 bases, leaving 21 bases between them. The CDR3 has 18 residues. CDR3 nucleotides: TGTGCCAGCAGCTTAGCGCCGTCTAGTAGAAAACCTTACTACGAGCAGTACTTC. Amino acid sequence: CASSLAPSSRKPYYEQYF.

The chain joins TRBV4-1 to TRBJ1-5; the D gene is possibly TRBD1 (5 bases). CDR1 is MGHRA, CDR2 YSYEKL, per germline. This CDR3 has 17 residues. Trimming removed 0 bases at V and 0 bases at J, with 12 bases between. This CDR3 reads CASSQDSFQGSNQPQHF. DNA for the CDR3: TGCGCCAGCAGCCAAGATTCCTTCCAGGGTAGCAATCAGCCCCAGCATTTT.

The rearrangement links TRBV6-4 to TRBJ2-1; D is ambiguous. The CDR3 covers 13 residues. CDR1 and CDR2 (germline): MRHNA, SNTAGT. The V end was cut by 5 bases, the J end by 6 bases, with 11 bases between. This chain's CDR3 is CASSQIVGNEQFF. Written as DNA, the CDR3 is TGTGCCAGCAGTCAAATAGTTGGCAATGAGCAGTTCTTC.

The V and J genes are TRBV5-4 and TRBJ2-1; the D gene is possibly TRBD2 (5 bases). V was shortened by 0 bases and J by 7 bases, with 17 bases between the two germline ends. The CDR3 runs 16 residues. CDR1 is SGHNT, CDR2 YYREEE, per germline (reference sequence). The CDR3 region has the DNA TGTGCCAGCAGCTTGGGACTACTAGTGCGTGGGAATGAGCAGTTCTTC. Amino acid sequence: CASSLGLLVRGNEQFF. Full variable domain (outside the CDR3, taken from reference TRBV5-4 and TRBJ2-1): ETGVTQSPTHLIKTRGQQVTLRCSSQSGHNTVSWYQQALGQGPQFIFQYYREEENGRGNFPPRFSGLQFPNYSSELNVNALELDDSALYLCASSLGLLVRGNEQFFGPGTRLTVL.

V gene TRBV7-9 combines with J gene TRBJ2-3; TRBD2 matches 9 bases. CDR1 is SEHNR, CDR2 FQNEAQ, per germline (reference sequence). With V trimmed by 2 bases and J by 1 base, 1 base remained unmatched. CDR3 length equals 15 residues. Written as DNA, the CDR3 is TGTGCCAGCAGCTTACCTAGCGGGGGCACAGATACGCAGTATTTT. Its protein is CASSLPSGGTDTQYF.

The chain combines TRBV19 with TRBJ1-1; possible D gene TRBD1, 6 bases. V lost 5 bases, J lost 4 bases, and 14 bases lay in between. The CDR3 covers 14 residues. The germline V gene has CDR1 LNHDA and CDR2 SQIVND (reference sequence). The CDR3 DNA is TGTGCCAGTAGTCCACAGGGTGGGGCCACTGAAGCTTTCTTT. It translates to CASSPQGGATEAFF. The full variable domain, completed using reference TRBV19 and TRBJ1-1, is DGGITQSPKYLFRKEGQNVTLSCEQNLNHDAMYWYRQDPGQGLRLIYYSQIVNDFQKGDIAEGYSVSREKKESFPLTVTSAQKNPTAFYLCASSPQGGATEAFFGQGTRLTVV.

V and J are TRBV19 and TRBJ1-2, with a possible D match to TRBD1 (6 bases). The CDR3 is 17 residues long. Trimming took 0 bases from V and 4 from J, leaving 18 bases between them. CDR1 and CDR2 (germline): LNHDA, SQIVND (reference sequence). The CDR3 DNA sequence: TGTGCCAGTAGTATAGATCTATTATCGGACAGAGCCTATGGCTACACCTTC. Its protein product is CASSIDLLSDRAYGYTF.

The V call is TRBV12-5, the J call TRBJ1-1; D might be TRBD1 (6 bases). V lost 6 bases and J lost 4, with 9 bases in between. This CDR3 is built from 12 residues. CDR1 and CDR2 from the germline V gene are LGHNT and FRNRAP. CDR3 amino acids: CASGIGGTEAFF. DNA for the CDR3: TGTGCTAGTGGGATAGGGGGCACTGAAGCTTTCTTT.

This clone was seen a few times. The rearrangement joins TRBV15 to TRBJ1-6; 7 nucleotides line up with TRBD1. The V gene end was trimmed by 1 base and the J gene end by 10 bases; junction bases not matched to a gene: 7. The CDR3 spans 15 residues. Per the germline V gene, CDR1 is LNHNV and CDR2 is YYDKDF (reference sequence). DNA for the CDR3: TGTGCCACCAGCAGAGCGCGACAGGGTTACTCACCCCTCCACTTT. It codes for CATSRARQGYSPLHF.

This chain joins TRBV11-2 and TRBJ2-3; TRBD2 matches 8 bases. V shed 5 bases and J 0 bases; nucleotides not matched to a gene: 16. Germline-derived CDR1 and CDR2 are SGHAT and FQNNGV. The CDR3 extends over 19 amino acids. The CDR3 DNA sequence: TGTGCCAGCAGCCGGCCCAGGAGCGGGGGATCCTCTAGCACAGATACGCAGTATTTT. Encoded protein: CASSRPRSGGSSSTDTQYF.

The V call is TRBV18, the J call TRBJ2-1; no firm D call. V gave up 6 bases and J gave up 9 bases, with 9 bases separating them. This CDR3 region has 11 residues. The germline gives CDR1 KGHSH, CDR2 LQKENI. The CDR3 reads CASSLYGEQFF. The CDR3 nucleotides read TGTGCCAGCTCGTTATACGGTGAGCAGTTCTTC.

The chain links TRBV19 to TRBJ2-1; maybe TRBD1 (5 bases). Looked up from germline, CDR1 is LNHDA and CDR2 is SQIVND (reference sequence). The CDR3 is 13 amino acids. The germline V and J ends were trimmed by 3 bases and 3 bases, with 6 bases remaining between them. This CDR3 is CASSIDSYNEQFF. In DNA form, the CDR3 reads TGTGCCAGTAGTATTGACAGCTACAATGAGCAGTTCTTC.

The J gene is TRBJ2-5, the V gene TRBV2, with D possibly TRBD2 on 6 matching bases. The length of the CDR3 is 16 residues. Germline lookup yields CDR1 SNHLY and CDR2 FYNNEI. V lost 1 base and J lost 5, with 17 bases in between. In DNA form, the CDR3 reads TGTGCCAGCAGTGAAGGCGTCGGGGGAAAGAGGGAGACCCAGTACTTC. Translating gives CASSEGVGGKRETQYF.

The DNA of the CDR3 is TGCGCCAGCAGCCAAGAAAGCGGGGTCTCTGGAAACACCATATATTTT. It specifies CASSQESGVSGNTIYF. V gene TRBV4-1 combines with J gene TRBJ1-3, with D uncertain. The CDR3 loop spans 16 amino acids. Germline lookup yields CDR1 MGHRA and CDR2 YSYEKL. V gave up 0 bases and J gave up 0 bases, with 9 bases separating them.

The CDR3 DNA reads TGTGCCAGCAGCCCCGGTCGGGGGACCTACAATGAGCAGTTCTTC. Encoded protein: CASSPGRGTYNEQFF. The J gene is TRBJ2-1, the V gene TRBV11-1; possible D gene TRBD2, 6 bases. The CDR3 contains 15 residues. V was pared by 5 bases and J by 2 bases, with 13 bases between. Germline CDR1 and CDR2: SGHAT and FQDESV (reference sequence).

The CDR3 DNA reads TGTGCCGCAAAAGGGGACAGGGGGTTGTCGAACACTGAAGCTTTCTTT. Translating it yields CAAKGDRGLSNTEAFF. The rearrangement joins TRBV6-4 to TRBJ1-1, with 11 bases lining up with TRBD1. Per the germline V gene, CDR1 is MRHNA and CDR2 is SNTAGT. The CDR3 consists of 16 residues. V trimming: 11 bases; J trimming: 1 base; junction bases outside the gene matches: 12.

This clone was seen a handful of times. The gene calls are TRBV7-9 and TRBJ1-3, with 8 bases aligning to TRBD1. Germline V gene sequence: CDR1 SEHNR, CDR2 FQNEAQ (reference sequence). The length of the CDR3 is 15 residues. V shed 4 bases, J shed 4 bases, and the junction held 6 bases outside the gene matches. The CDR3 loop reads CASSSGQGQGNTIYF. In nucleotides, the CDR3 is TGTGCCAGCAGCTCCGGACAGGGACAAGGAAACACCATATATTTT.

This chain connects TRBV6-5 to TRBJ2-5, with 12 bases aligning to TRBD2. V lost 5 bases, J lost 4 bases, and 5 bases stayed unmatched. There are 15 residues in the CDR3. Per germline, CDR1 MNHEY and CDR2 SVGAGI. CDR3 DNA sequence: TGTGCCAGCAGTACAGGACTAGCGGGGATAGAGACCCAGTACTTC. Encoded protein: CASSTGLAGIETQYF.

The chain combines TRBV7-8 with TRBJ2-1; 12 bases fit TRBD2. CDR1 is SGHVS and CDR2 is FQNEAQ in the germline V gene. V lost 2 bases to trimming and J lost 7 bases; unmatched junction nucleotides: 6. This CDR3 is built from 16 residues. The CDR3 region is CASSLRASGGANEQFF. CDR3 sequence (DNA): TGTGCCAGCAGCTTAAGGGCTAGCGGGGGGGCTAATGAGCAGTTCTTC. The whole variable domain, remainder taken from reference TRBV7-8 and TRBJ2-1, is GAGVSQSPRYKVAKRGQDVALRCDPISGHVSLFWYQQALGQGPEFLTYFQNEAQLDKSGLPSDRFFAERPEGSVSTLKIQRTQQEDSAVYLCASSLRASGGANEQFFGPGTRLTVL.

The V and J genes are TRBV27 and TRBJ1-1, with unresolved D. Germline CDR1 is MNHEY and CDR2 is SMNVEV (reference sequence). Trimming took 8 bases from V and 14 from J, leaving 9 bases between them. CDR3 size: 8 residues. The CDR3: CASGLGFF. The CDR3 DNA is TGTGCCAGCGGCCTTGGCTTCTTT.

The rearrangement joins TRBV27 to TRBJ1-1; D gene uncertain. The V and J ends lost 7 bases and 2 bases respectively, with 14 bases between them. Per germline, CDR1 MNHEY and CDR2 SMNVEV (reference sequence). The CDR3 consists of 14 residues. This chain's CDR3 is CASTSRGLNTEAFF. DNA for the CDR3: TGTGCCAGCACCTCTCGTGGGCTTAACACTGAAGCTTTCTTT.

The chain recombines TRBV4-3 with TRBJ2-1; 12 positions match TRBD2. Germline CDR1 is LGHNA and CDR2 is YSLEER. The CDR3 loop spans 16 amino acids. Losses at the gene ends were 3 bases for V and 10 bases for J; bases not matched to a gene: 10. The CDR3 DNA is TGCGCCAGCAGCCAGTCCGCTAGCGGGGGGGCGAGGGAGCAGTTCTTC. This sequence encodes CASSQSASGGAREQFF.

This clone occurred a few times. This chain connects TRBV5-6 to TRBJ1-2; TRBD1 matches 8 bases. This CDR3 comprises 13 residues. CDR1 is SGHDT, CDR2 YYEEEE, per germline. The ends lost 3 bases at V and 6 bases at J; junction bases unmatched: 4. The CDR3 nucleotides are TGTGCCAGCAGCTCGGGGACAGGCGATGGCTACACCTTC. Translation: CASSSGTGDGYTF.

This clone occurred once. The chain employs TRBV29-1 and TRBJ2-7; no firm D call. V shed 6 bases and J shed 9 bases, with 15 bases lying between them. This CDR3 spans 11 amino acids. Germline values: CDR1 SQVTM, CDR2 ANQGSEA. CDR3 in amino acids: CSVVLDYGQYF. The CDR3 coding sequence is TGCAGCGTCGTTTTAGATTATGGGCAGTACTTC.

This rearrangement joins TRBV5-6 to TRBJ1-2, with 9 nucleotides matching TRBD1. V lost 5 bases and J lost 8; bases outside the gene matches: 16. This CDR3 is 16 amino acids long. The V gene's germline CDR1 is SGHDT and CDR2 YYEEEE. The CDR3 DNA sequence: TGTGCCAGCAGTCATTCCCGGGACAGGGCGACGAGGGGCTACACCTTC. Protein sequence: CASSHSRDRATRGYTF.